These T cell receptor beta chains were read from a single sample in a study of blood T cells in healthy people across ages. TCRdb fed the 5' RACE reads into MiXCR, producing one record per CDR3 protein. The data show over 1,200,000 distinct CDR3 sequences, around 55% seen once. Sequenced sample: blood. These receptors were collected from a man between 18 and 29 years old in good health. CDR3s include the opening cysteine and the closing phenylalanine or tryptophan. A D gene is named only where the DNA matches it firmly. Clone size, where shown, is once, few, many, or a class for clones that have expanded.

D gene	V gene	J gene	clone size	CDR3 DNA	CDR3 protein
TRBD2	TRBV29-1	TRBJ2-1	NA	TGCAGCGAGGGGGGACTAGAGGTTGAGCAGTTCTTC	CSEGGLEVEQFF
NA	TRBV7-9	TRBJ1-1	NA	TGTGCCAGCACCGACGGACGGATGAACACTGAAGCTTTCTTT	CASTDGRMNTEAFF
TRBD1	TRBV20-1	TRBJ2-7	NA	TGCAGTGCTAGAGATACCGGGACAGAGTACGAGCAGTACTTC	CSARDTGTEYEQYF
NA	TRBV4-1	TRBJ2-6	NA	TGCGCCAGCCGCCCGGACAGAGGCTCTGGGGCCAACGTCCTGACTTTC	CASRPDRGSGANVLTF
TRBD1	TRBV27	TRBJ2-7	NA	TGTGCCAGCAGTTTAATACAGGGGCGGGAGCAGTACTTC	CASSLIQGREQYF
TRBD2	TRBV11-2	TRBJ2-1	NA	TGTGCCAGCACCGAGACTAGCGGGACTTACAATGAGCAGTTCTTC	CASTETSGTYNEQFF
TRBD2	TRBV7-2	TRBJ2-3	NA	TGTGCCAGCAGCTTAACCTCCCTAGCGGGAGGAACAGATACGCAGTATTTT	CASSLTSLAGGTDTQYF
TRBD1	TRBV24-1	TRBJ2-1	few	TGTGCCACCAGTGATCGGACAGGGTATAATGAGCAGTTCTTC	CATSDRTGYNEQFF
NA	TRBV20-1	TRBJ1-2	few	TGCAGTGCTCCTCCTCCGGGGCCCTTGGGGTTAGGGTATGGCTACACCTTC	CSAPPPGPLGLGYGYTF
NA	TRBV29-1	TRBJ2-7	few	TGCAGCGTTGGAGGGGTTCTTCTCTACGAGCAGTACTTC	CSVGGVLLYEQYF
TRBD2	TRBV2	TRBJ2-3	NA	TGTGCCAGCAGTGCCCTAGCGGGCACTAGCACAGATACGCAGTATTTT	CASSALAGTSTDTQYF
NA	TRBV20-1	TRBJ1-4	NA	TGCAGTGCCATGGATAATCGGGGACGCTCAACTGAAAAACTGTTTTTT	CSAMDNRGRSTEKLFF
NA	TRBV4-1	TRBJ2-7	NA	TGCGCCAGCAGCCAAGCATCTAGTGGGTACGAGCAGTACTTC	CASSQASSGYEQYF
TRBD2	TRBV5-4	TRBJ2-3	few	TGTGCCAGCAGCGGCCGGGGGGGATACACAGATACGCAGTATTTT	CASSGRGGYTDTQYF
NA	TRBV4-1	TRBJ2-1	few	TGCGCCAGCAGCCAAAGGATGGAGCATGAGCAGTTCTTC	CASSQRMEHEQFF
TRBD1	TRBV5-6	TRBJ2-3	once	TGTGCCAGCAGCAGTCCACAGGGGGCAACAGATACGCAGTATTTT	CASSSPQGATDTQYF
TRBD2	TRBV15	TRBJ2-1	NA	TGTGCCACCAGCAGAGAGTGGCTAGCGGGGGGAAACAATGAGCAGTTCTTC	CATSREWLAGGNNEQFF
NA	TRBV10-3	TRBJ1-2	NA	TGTGCCATCAGTGTTGATTCTAGACGGTACTATGGCTACACCTTC	CAISVDSRRYYGYTF
TRBD1	TRBV3-1	TRBJ2-3	NA	TGTGCCAGCAGCCAAAGGACAGGGGGAAGGGATACGCAGTATTTT	CASSQRTGGRDTQYF
NA	TRBV2	TRBJ1-2	NA	TGTGCCAGCAGTGCCCAGGCTGGCTACACCTTC	CASSAQAGYTF
TRBD2	TRBV4-3	TRBJ2-1	NA	TGCGCCAGCAGCCAAGATGGACTAGCGGGGGCTCTAGAGACCCAGTTCTTC	CASSQDGLAGALETQFF
TRBD1	TRBV6-4	TRBJ1-2	NA	TGTGCCAACTACAAACCGGGACAGGGGAACGGCTACACCTTC	CANYKPGQGNGYTF
TRBD1	TRBV14	TRBJ1-2	NA	TGTGCCAGCAGCCAAAACAGGGGGTACTATGGCTACACCTTC	CASSQNRGYYGYTF
NA	TRBV5-1	TRBJ1-6	NA	TGCGCCAGCAGCTCCCGGGAGGCACCCCTCCACTTT	CASSSREAPLHF
NA	TRBV29-1	TRBJ1-2	NA	TGCAGCGTTGATCACCTCAGGCAACCTTCCGGCTACACCTTC	CSVDHLRQPSGYTF
NA	TRBV9	TRBJ2-5	NA	TGTGCCAGCAGCGTTCAGTTGGTGGGAGAGACCCAGTACTTC	CASSVQLVGETQYF
TRBD2	TRBV9	TRBJ2-3	NA	TGTGCCAGCAGCACCCCTAGGACTAGCGGGGGAGATACGCAGTATTTT	CASSTPRTSGGDTQYF
NA	TRBV20-1	TRBJ2-1	NA	TGCAGTGCTAGGGGCCCCCCTGGTTTTTTCTCGTTCTTC	CSARGPPGFFSFF
NA	TRBV6-6	TRBJ2-7	NA	TGTGCCGCGGGGGCCTACAATGAGCAGTACTTC	CAAGAYNEQYF
NA	TRBV6-1	TRBJ1-5	NA	TGTGCCAGCAGTGAACTAGGCATTCCCCAAACTGGTCAGCCCCAGCATTTT	CASSELGIPQTGQPQHF
NA	TRBV7-9	TRBJ2-1	NA	TGTGCCAGCAGCAGAGGGTCAGAGTACAATGAGCAGTTCTTC	CASSRGSEYNEQFF
NA	TRBV12-3/TRBV12-4	TRBJ2-2	NA	TGTGCCAGCGGCCCGGGGCAGAACACCGGGGAGCTGTTTTTT	CASGPGQNTGELFF
TRBD1	TRBV6-5	TRBJ2-5	NA	TGTGCCAGCAGTTACGGACAGGGGGAAACCCTAAAAGAGACCCAGTACTTC	CASSYGQGETLKETQYF
NA	TRBV4-2	TRBJ1-2	NA	TGTGCCAGCAGGTTGGCCAGGACAACGTGGGGCTATGGCTACACCTTC	CASRLARTTWGYGYTF
NA	TRBV5-1	TRBJ2-6	NA	TGCGCCAGCAAGGAATTCGAGATAGGAGACTCTGGGGCCAACGTCCTGACTTTC	CASKEFEIGDSGANVLTF
NA	TRBV4-1	TRBJ1-6	NA	TGCGCCAGCAGCCAAGCCAGTTCACCCCTCCACTTT	CASSQASSPLHF
TRBD1	TRBV27	TRBJ2-7	few	TGTGCCAGCAGTCCGTGGGCGGGACAGGTAAACTACGAGCAGTACTTC	CASSPWAGQVNYEQYF
TRBD1	TRBV20-1	TRBJ2-3	NA	TGCAGTGCCAACAGGGGGCAGGGAGATACGCAGTATTTT	CSANRGQGDTQYF